This T cell receptor beta chain derives from a study of siplizumab effects on memory and regulatory T cells. Whole-study findings and limits: Naive T cells seemed more diverse than memory cells; they also seemed major alloresponse contributors. Reactions containing siplizumab showed mappable alloreactive CD4+ clones averaging approximately 70% Treg-derived, versus about 28% in controls. Many proliferating CD4+ or CD8+ clones remained unclassified. Roughly 80-97% of them could not be assigned either a naive or a memory phenotype.

Repertoires were generated with immunoSEQ multiplex PCR, while TCRdb's copy carries only in-frame clones and drops some. The table has 80,000 to 130,000 clones, around 92% seen once. With regard to this clone: What it binds is unknown.

Trimming took off 4 bases at V and 2 bases at J, with 16 bases between the two ends. Looked up from germline, CDR1 is LGHNA and CDR2 is YNFKEQ. The CDR3 loop spans 16 amino acids. The receptor was isolated from a human donor in good health. The specimen was Tregs sorted from blood. The chain links TRBV4-2 to TRBJ2-3; D uncertain. The CDR3 bases are TGTGCCAGCAGCCCCCGGGCGCGGATACTCACAGATACGCAGTATTTT. Protein product: CASSPRARILTDTQYF.